The 11 T cell receptor beta chains in this list originate from one sample, sequenced in a study of blood T cell repertoires in COVID-19 (TCRdb year 2020). Receptor libraries were prepared by the immunoSEQ multiplex PCR assay. What TCRdb holds here is the immuneACCESS table cut down to in-frame rearrangements. Part of the clones is not present; checked against another copy, under half of the missing clones reflect an unresolved V gene, and the others are unexplained. For this sample there are hundreds of thousands of clones; approximately 91% appear just once. Around an eighth of the sample rests with the top ten. The specimen was peripheral blood. Receptors originate from a woman aged 55-75 years with acute or convalescent COVID-19.

The CDR3 DNA is TGTGCCAGCAGCCAGAAACGGGGCACTGAAGCTTTCTTT. Translating it yields CASSQKRGTEAFF. The chain links TRBV14 to TRBJ1-1, with D unclear. This CDR3 has 13 amino acids. The ends were cut back, 3 bases at V and 4 bases at J, with 9 bases in the middle. CDR1 and CDR2 from the germline V gene are SGHDN and FVKESK.

CDR3 in DNA: TGTGCCAGCAGCTCCCCAGAAATCGGCAATCAGCCCCAGCATTTT. Translated, it gives CASSSPEIGNQPQHF. V and J are TRBV28 and TRBJ1-5; D not resolved. The CDR3 loop spans 15 amino acids. CDR1 is MDHEN, CDR2 SYDVKM, per germline. Trimming left V 6 bases short and J 2 bases short, with 14 bases between.

V usage is TRBV7-2 and J usage is TRBJ1-2, with 9 bases matching TRBD1. The CDR3 sequence is 14 residues long. V trimming: 3 bases; J trimming: 8 bases; junction bases outside the gene matches: 7. Germline V gives CDR1 SGHTA, CDR2 FQGNSA. CDR3 DNA sequence: TGTGCCAGCAGCTTCGCCGGGACAGGGAGAGGCTACACCTTC. This sequence encodes CASSFAGTGRGYTF.

The table lists this clone with a count of one. The chain has TRBV2 and TRBJ1-1; D not resolved. CDR3 length: 16 residues. CDR1 is SNHLY and CDR2 is FYNNEI in the germline V gene. V lost 0 bases and J lost 0, with 11 bases in between. The CDR3 sequence: CASSEAWAPMNTEAFF. In nucleotides, the CDR3 is TGTGCCAGCAGTGAAGCGTGGGCACCGATGAACACTGAAGCTTTCTTT.

J is TRBJ2-2 and V is TRBV7-9; 7 bases are a match to TRBD2. Germline V gene data show CDR1 as SEHNR and CDR2 as FQNEAQ (reference sequence). Trimming at V came to 9 bases and at J to 5 bases, leaving 3 bases not matched to a gene. The CDR3 loop spans 12 amino acids. DNA of the CDR3: TGTGCCAGGAGGGAGGGTACCGGGGAGCTGTTTTTT. Protein: CARREGTGELFF.

The rearrangement links TRBV5-1 to TRBJ2-2; 8 bases map to TRBD1. The junction had 9 bases not matched to a gene; V was cut back by 4 bases and J by 4 bases. The CDR3 totals 16 residues. The V gene's germline CDR1 is SGHRS and CDR2 YFSETQ. The CDR3 nucleotides read TGCGCCAGCAGCCCAACAGGGACAGGATCCACCGGGGAGCTGTTTTTT. Amino acid sequence: CASSPTGTGSTGELFF.

The rearrangement uses TRBV6-5 and TRBJ2-7; D is perhaps TRBD1 (5 bases). The germline V gene has CDR1 MNHEY and CDR2 SVGAGI. The CDR3 is 15 residues long. V shed 4 bases and J shed 6 bases, with 19 bases lying between them. As DNA, the CDR3 is TGTGCCAGCAGTTGGGCAGGGCCAGTCCTGGGCGAGCAGTACTTC. Residues: CASSWAGPVLGEQYF.

The chain uses TRBV7-6 and TRBJ2-2; D remains unclear. CDR1 SGHVS and CDR2 FNYEAQ come from the germline V gene. V was clipped by 4 bases and J by 0 bases, with 12 bases between them. This CDR3 has 16 residues. CDR3 sequence reads: CASSSGARPNTGELFF. The CDR3, as DNA: TGTGCCAGCAGCTCCGGAGCCCGACCGAACACCGGGGAGCTGTTTTTT.

The chain employs TRBV27 and TRBJ2-5, with a possible D match to TRBD2 (6 bases). Germline CDR1 is MNHEY and CDR2 is SMNVEV (reference sequence). Trimming removed 4 bases at V and 1 base at J, with 13 bases between. The CDR3 is 15 amino acids. Here the CDR3 reads CASSSYGGVQETQYF. Written as DNA, the CDR3 is TGTGCCAGCAGTTCTTATGGCGGGGTCCAAGAGACCCAGTACTTC.

The CDR3 DNA follows: TGTGCCAGCAACCCGGACACTCACAGAGGAAAACTGTTTTTT. Amino acids: CASNPDTHRGKLFF. The rearrangement joins TRBV28 to TRBJ1-4; tentatively, D is TRBD1 (5 bases). Germline CDR1 and CDR2: MDHEN and SYDVKM. This CDR3 comprises 14 residues. V lost 7 bases and J lost 10, with 19 bases in between.

The gene calls are TRBV10-3 and TRBJ2-2; 12 bases map to TRBD2. From germline, CDR1 is ENHRY and CDR2 SYGVKD. The CDR3 totals 16 residues. Unmatched junction bases numbered 4, after V lost 6 bases and J lost 2 bases. DNA for the CDR3: TGTGCCATCAGATGGACTAGCGGGGCCAACACCGGGGAGCTGTTTTTT. Translation: CAIRWTSGANTGELFF.